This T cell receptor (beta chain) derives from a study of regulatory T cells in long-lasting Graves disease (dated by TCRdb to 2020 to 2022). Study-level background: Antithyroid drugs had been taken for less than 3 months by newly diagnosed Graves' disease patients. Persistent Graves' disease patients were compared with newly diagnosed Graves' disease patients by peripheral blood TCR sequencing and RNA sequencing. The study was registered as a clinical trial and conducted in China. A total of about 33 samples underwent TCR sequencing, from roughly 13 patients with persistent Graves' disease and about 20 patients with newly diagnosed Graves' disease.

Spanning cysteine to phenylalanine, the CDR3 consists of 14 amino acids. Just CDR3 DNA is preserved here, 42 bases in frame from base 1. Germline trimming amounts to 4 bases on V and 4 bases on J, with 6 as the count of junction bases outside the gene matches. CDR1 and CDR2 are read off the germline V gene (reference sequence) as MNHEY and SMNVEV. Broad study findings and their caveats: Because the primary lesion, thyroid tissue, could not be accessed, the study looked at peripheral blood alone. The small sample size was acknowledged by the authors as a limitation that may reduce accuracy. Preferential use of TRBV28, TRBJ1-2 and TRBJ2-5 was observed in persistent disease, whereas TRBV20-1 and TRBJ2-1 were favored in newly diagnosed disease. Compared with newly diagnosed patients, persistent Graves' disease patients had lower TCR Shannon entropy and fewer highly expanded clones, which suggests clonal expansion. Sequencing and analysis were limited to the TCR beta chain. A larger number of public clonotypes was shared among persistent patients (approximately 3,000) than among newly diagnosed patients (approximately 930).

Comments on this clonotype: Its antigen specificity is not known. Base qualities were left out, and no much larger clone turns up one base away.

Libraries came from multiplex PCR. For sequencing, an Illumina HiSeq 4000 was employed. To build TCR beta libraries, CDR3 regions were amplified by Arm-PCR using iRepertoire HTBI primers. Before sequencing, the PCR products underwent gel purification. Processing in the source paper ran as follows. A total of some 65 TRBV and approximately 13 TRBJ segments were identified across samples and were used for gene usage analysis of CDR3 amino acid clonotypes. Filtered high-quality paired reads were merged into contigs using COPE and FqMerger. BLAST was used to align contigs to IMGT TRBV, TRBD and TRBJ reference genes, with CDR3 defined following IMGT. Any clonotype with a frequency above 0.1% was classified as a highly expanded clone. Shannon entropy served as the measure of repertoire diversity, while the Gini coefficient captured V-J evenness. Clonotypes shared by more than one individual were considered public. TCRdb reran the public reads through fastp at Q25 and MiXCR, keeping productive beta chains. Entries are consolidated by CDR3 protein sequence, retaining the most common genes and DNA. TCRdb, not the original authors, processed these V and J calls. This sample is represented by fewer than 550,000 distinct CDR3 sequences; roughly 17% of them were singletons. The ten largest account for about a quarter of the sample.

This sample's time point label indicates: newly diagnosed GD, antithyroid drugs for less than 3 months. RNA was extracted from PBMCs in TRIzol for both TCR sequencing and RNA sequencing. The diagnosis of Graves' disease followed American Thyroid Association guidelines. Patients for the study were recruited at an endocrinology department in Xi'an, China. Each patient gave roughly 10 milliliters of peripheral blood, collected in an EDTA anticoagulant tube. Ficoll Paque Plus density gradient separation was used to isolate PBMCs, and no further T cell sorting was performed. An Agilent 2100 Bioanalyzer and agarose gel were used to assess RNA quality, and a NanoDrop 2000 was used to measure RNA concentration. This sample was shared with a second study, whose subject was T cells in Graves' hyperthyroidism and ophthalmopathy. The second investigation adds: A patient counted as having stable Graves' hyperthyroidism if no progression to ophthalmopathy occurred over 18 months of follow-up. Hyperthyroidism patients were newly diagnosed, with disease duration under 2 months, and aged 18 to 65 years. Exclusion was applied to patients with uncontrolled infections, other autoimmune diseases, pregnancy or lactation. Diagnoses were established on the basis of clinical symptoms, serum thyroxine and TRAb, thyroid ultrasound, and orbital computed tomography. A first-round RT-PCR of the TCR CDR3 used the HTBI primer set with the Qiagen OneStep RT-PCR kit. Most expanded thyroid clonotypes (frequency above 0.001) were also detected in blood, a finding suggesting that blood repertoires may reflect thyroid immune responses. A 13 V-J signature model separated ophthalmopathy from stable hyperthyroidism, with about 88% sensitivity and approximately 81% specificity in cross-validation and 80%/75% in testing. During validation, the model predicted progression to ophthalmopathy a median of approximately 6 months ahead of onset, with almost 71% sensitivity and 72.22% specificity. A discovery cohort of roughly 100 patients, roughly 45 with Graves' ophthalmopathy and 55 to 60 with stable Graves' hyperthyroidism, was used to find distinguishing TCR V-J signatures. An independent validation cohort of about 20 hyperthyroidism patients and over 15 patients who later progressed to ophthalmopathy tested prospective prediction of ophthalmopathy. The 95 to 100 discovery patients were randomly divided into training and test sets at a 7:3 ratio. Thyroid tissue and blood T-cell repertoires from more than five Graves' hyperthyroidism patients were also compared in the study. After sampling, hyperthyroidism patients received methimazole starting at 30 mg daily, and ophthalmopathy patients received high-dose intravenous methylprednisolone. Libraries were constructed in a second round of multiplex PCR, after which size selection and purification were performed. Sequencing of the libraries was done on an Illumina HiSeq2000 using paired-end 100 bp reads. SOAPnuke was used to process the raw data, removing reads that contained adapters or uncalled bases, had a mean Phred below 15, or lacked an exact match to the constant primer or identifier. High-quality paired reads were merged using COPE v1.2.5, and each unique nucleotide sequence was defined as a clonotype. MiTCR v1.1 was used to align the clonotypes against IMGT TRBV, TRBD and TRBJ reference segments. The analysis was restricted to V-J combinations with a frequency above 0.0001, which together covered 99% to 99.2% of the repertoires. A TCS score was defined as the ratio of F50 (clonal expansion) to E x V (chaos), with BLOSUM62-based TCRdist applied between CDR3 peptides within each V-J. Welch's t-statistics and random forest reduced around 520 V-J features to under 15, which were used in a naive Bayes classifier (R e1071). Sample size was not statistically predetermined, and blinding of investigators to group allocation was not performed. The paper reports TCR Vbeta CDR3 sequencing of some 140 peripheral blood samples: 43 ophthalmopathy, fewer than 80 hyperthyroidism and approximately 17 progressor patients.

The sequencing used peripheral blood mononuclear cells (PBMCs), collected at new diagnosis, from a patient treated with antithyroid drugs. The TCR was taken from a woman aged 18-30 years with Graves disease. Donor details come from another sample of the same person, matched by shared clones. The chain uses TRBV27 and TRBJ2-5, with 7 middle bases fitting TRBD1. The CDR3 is CASSSRTGPETQYF. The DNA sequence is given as TGTGCCAGCAGTTCCCGGACAGGACCAGAGACCCAGTACTTC.